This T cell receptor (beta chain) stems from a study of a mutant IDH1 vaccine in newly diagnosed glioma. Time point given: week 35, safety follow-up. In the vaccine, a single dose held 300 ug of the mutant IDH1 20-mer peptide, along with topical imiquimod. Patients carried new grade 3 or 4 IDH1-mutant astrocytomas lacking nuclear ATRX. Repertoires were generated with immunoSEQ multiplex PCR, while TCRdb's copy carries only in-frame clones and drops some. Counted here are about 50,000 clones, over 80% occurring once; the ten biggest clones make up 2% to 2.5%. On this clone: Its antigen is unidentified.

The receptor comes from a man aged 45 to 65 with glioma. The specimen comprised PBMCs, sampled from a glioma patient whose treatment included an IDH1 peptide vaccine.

CDR3 in amino acids: CASSQEQMRLAGFNEQFF. The DNA for the CDR3 is TGCGCCAGCAGCCAAGAACAAATGAGACTAGCGGGGTTTAATGAGCAGTTCTTC. The V gene is TRBV4-1, the J gene TRBJ2-1, with TRBD2 matching 11 bases. The CDR3 is 18 residues long. Looked up from germline, CDR1 is MGHRA and CDR2 is YSYEKL. After removal of 0 bases from V and 7 bases from J, the junction contained 11 bases not matched to a gene.